This T cell receptor (beta chain) was captured by sequencing in a study of T cell responses to AZD1222 COVID-19 vaccine. Notes on this clone: The antigen remains undetermined.

The data were produced by immunoSEQ multiplex PCR, yet TCRdb's version contains in-frame clones alone and is incomplete. The top ten clones hold about 1.1% of a sample with more than 95,000 clones, 92% of them seen once. Germline loops: CDR1 SGHTA, CDR2 FQGTGA. Trimming left V 1 base short and J 6 bases short, with 10 bases between. This CDR3 has 13 residues. Study-level findings and limits: An increase in Spike-specific TCR breadth and depth was observed after two AZD1222 doses.

Sequencing was performed on peripheral blood, taken on day 0 of AZD1222 vaccination. The chain combines TRBV7-3 with TRBJ2-7, with TRBD2 as a possible D gene (6 bases). This sequence originates from an adult in good health. This CDR3 is CASSLRRGSEQYF. CDR3 nucleotide sequence: TGTGCCAGCAGCTTAAGGAGGGGTTCCGAGCAGTACTTC.